This is a list of T cell receptor beta chains from one sample in a study of shared clonotypes between healthy human individuals. Produced via immunoSEQ multiplex PCR; TCRdb's table is partial and in-frame only. The sample contains about 2,100,000 clones, 85% to 95% of which appear only once. Source material: naive CD8+ T cells from PBMCs. All receptors come from a young man in good health. Some clones in this sample may be carry-over from other donors' samples. CDR3s include the opening cysteine and the closing phenylalanine or tryptophan. The D gene is left open where the match is weak. Clone size is shown for a subset of rows, as once, few, many or a class of expanded clone.

CDR3 protein	CDR3 DNA	V gene	J gene	D gene	clone size
CASSQDPNQPQHF	TGCGCCAGCAGCCAAGACCCAAATCAGCCCCAGCATTTT	TRBV4-1	TRBJ1-5	.	once
CASSIGTDTQYF	TGTGCCAGTAGTATTGGAACAGATACGCAGTATTTT	TRBV19	TRBJ2-3	.	.
CASSLFDRLQETQYF	TGTGCCAGCAGCTTATTCGACAGGCTCCAAGAGACCCAGTACTTC	TRBV7-8	TRBJ2-5	.	.
CASSFGRGADTQYF	TGTGCCAGCAGCTTTGGAAGAGGGGCAGATACGCAGTATTTT	TRBV5-6	TRBJ2-3	.	.
CASSFVGAFGTDTQYF	TGTGCCAGCAGCTTTGTGGGGGCGTTTGGCACAGATACGCAGTATTTT	TRBV5-6	TRBJ2-3	.	.
CASSLSDTGRNEQFF	TGTGCCAGCAGTTTATCAGACACAGGGAGGAATGAGCAGTTCTTC	TRBV27	TRBJ2-1	.	.
CASLWGRPSYEQYF	TGTGCCAGCCTCTGGGGCAGGCCGTCCTACGAGCAGTACTTC	TRBV2	TRBJ2-7	.	.
CASSEQGGTEAFF	TGTGCCAGCAGTGAACAGGGAGGAACTGAAGCTTTCTTT	TRBV6-1	TRBJ1-1	.	once
CASSSGISTDTQYF	TGTGCCAGCAGTAGCGGGATTAGCACAGATACGCAGTATTTT	TRBV27	TRBJ2-3	TRBD2	.
CASSFRPGQNSGNTIYF	TGTGCCAGCAGTTTTCGGCCCGGACAAAACTCTGGAAACACCATATATTTT	TRBV28	TRBJ1-3	.	.
CASRQTGVGQETQYF	TGCGCCAGCAGACAAACGGGGGTAGGGCAAGAGACCCAGTACTTC	TRBV5-1	TRBJ2-5	.	.
CASSAGSTVSYEQYF	TGTGCCAGCAGCGCTGGGAGTACAGTAAGCTACGAGCAGTACTTC	TRBV25-1	TRBJ2-7	.	.
CASSSSRGAEAFF	TGCGCCAGCAGCTCCAGCAGGGGCGCTGAAGCTTTCTTT	TRBV4-3	TRBJ1-1	.	.
CASSFLTGLSYGYTF	TGTGCCAGCAGTTTTCTAACAGGGCTTTCCTATGGCTACACCTTC	TRBV27	TRBJ1-2	.	.
CASRHHLAGGSYEQYF	TGTGCCAGCAGACACCACTTAGCGGGAGGCTCCTACGAGCAGTACTTC	TRBV27	TRBJ2-7	TRBD2	once
CASSERGRNQPQHF	TGTGCCAGCTCGGAACGGGGGCGCAATCAGCCCCAGCATTTT	TRBV6-1	TRBJ1-5	.	.
CSATWAEAGYEQYF	TGCAGTGCCACTTGGGCGGAGGCTGGCTACGAGCAGTACTTC	TRBV29-1	TRBJ2-7	.	.
CASVSNQPQHF	TGTGCCAGCGTTAGCAATCAGCCCCAGCATTTT	TRBV28	TRBJ1-5	.	.
CASSTKRTQETQYF	TGTGCCAGTAGTACGAAGCGGACCCAAGAGACCCAGTACTTC	TRBV19	TRBJ2-5	.	.
CASSQWTLSYEQYF	TGTGCCAGCAGCCAATGGACTCTCTCCTACGAGCAGTACTTC	TRBV13	TRBJ2-7	.	.
CASSQRPEPNEQFF	TGTGCCAGTAGTCAAAGACCAGAGCCTAATGAGCAGTTCTTC	TRBV19	TRBJ2-1	.	.
CASSVVPGNYEQYF	TGTGCCAGCAGCGTAGTTCCCGGTAACTACGAGCAGTACTTC	TRBV9	TRBJ2-7	.	.
CASSLPRGTPTYEQYF	TGTGCCAGTAGTTTACCACGGGGGACGCCGACCTACGAGCAGTACTTC	TRBV19	TRBJ2-7	.	.
CASSDTGRGDEQYF	TGCGCCAGCAGCGACACGGGACGCGGGGACGAGCAGTACTTC	TRBV5-1	TRBJ2-7	.	.
CASSERARVNAEAFF	TGTGCCAGCTCAGAGAGGGCCAGGGTCAACGCTGAAGCTTTCTTT	TRBV18	TRBJ1-1	.	.